These 19 T cell receptor beta chains were sequenced from one sample in a study of blood T cell repertoires in COVID-19. Assay: immunoSEQ multiplex PCR; the TCRdb copy retains only in-frame clones and omits some. The sample yields about 480,000 clones, around 88% seen once. Sequencing used peripheral blood. All receptors come from a woman aged 25 to 45 with acute or convalescent COVID-19.

CDR3 sequence: CASSQSDRTRDSLHF. Here the CDR3 DNA reads TGTGCCAGCAGCCAATCGGACAGAACGAGAGATTCCCTCCACTTT. The V and J genes are TRBV3-1 (or the pseudogene TRBV3-2) and TRBJ1-6; D might be TRBD1 (6 bases). Trimming shortened V by 2 bases and J by 14 bases, and 19 bases separated the two germline ends. CDR3 length: 15 residues. CDR1 is LGHDT and CDR2 is YNNKEL in the germline V gene (reference sequence).

The rearrangement joins TRBV18 to TRBJ2-1; 9 bases line up with TRBD1. Germline V gene sequence: CDR1 KGHSH, CDR2 LQKENI. The CDR3 is 16 residues long. Trimming took 3 bases from V and 8 from J; bases not matched to a gene: 11. The DNA of the CDR3 is TGTGCCAGCTCACCTCCCGACAGGGGGTTAATCGATGAGCAGTTCTTC. It encodes CASSPPDRGLIDEQFF.

The chain employs TRBV5-1 and TRBJ2-5; 7 bases are shared with TRBD1. The CDR3 totals 16 residues. The germline CDR1 and CDR2 sequences are SGHRS and YFSETQ. V was clipped by 0 bases and J by 5 bases; unmatched bases: 10. This CDR3 reads CASSLGVGQGVETQYF. CDR3 DNA sequence: TGCGCCAGCAGCTTGGGAGTGGGGCAGGGGGTCGAGACCCAGTACTTC.

The gene calls are TRBV6-6 and TRBJ2-7; 8 bases align to TRBD1. The ends lost 5 bases at V and 2 bases at J; junction bases unmatched: 11. Germline V lookup: CDR1 MNHNY, CDR2 SVGAGI (reference sequence). This CDR3 spans 16 amino acids. In DNA form, the CDR3 reads TGTGCCAGCAGTCAGCCGACAGGGGTATCGGCCTACGAGCAGTACTTC. Residues: CASSQPTGVSAYEQYF.

Only one count was recorded for this clone. The V call is TRBV18, the J call TRBJ2-7, with a tentative D call TRBD1 (7 bases). Trimming shortened V by 6 bases and J by 3 bases, and 12 bases separated the two germline ends. The CDR3 length is 13 residues. Looked up from germline, CDR1 is KGHSH and CDR2 is LQKENI. CDR3 nucleotide sequence: TGTGCCAGCTCGCGGGGACAGCTCTACGAGCAGTACTTC. Translation gives CASSRGQLYEQYF.

This clone was seen once. This sequence joins TRBV2 and TRBJ2-5; TRBD2 is a possible D gene (7 bases). Germline V CDR1 and CDR2: SNHLY, FYNNEI. The CDR3 runs 15 residues. With 3 bases removed from V and 1 base from J, the gap between germline ends came to 12 bases. The CDR3 loop reads CASSDAGAFQETQYF. In nucleotides, the CDR3 is TGTGCCAGCAGTGATGCGGGGGCCTTCCAAGAGACCCAGTACTTC.

This clone was recorded once. This rearrangement joins TRBV9 to TRBJ2-2; 12 bases agree with TRBD2. The germline V gene has CDR1 SGDLS and CDR2 YYNGEE. This CDR3 has 18 amino acids. With 4 bases clipped from V and 1 base from J, the junction kept 8 bases outside the gene matches. The CDR3 region is CASSTQLAGGRNTGELFF. For the CDR3, the DNA is TGTGCCAGCAGCACCCAACTAGCGGGGGGACGGAACACCGGGGAGCTGTTTTTT.

As DNA, the CDR3 is TGTGCCAGCCACCGGGACAGAAAGAACACCGGGGAGCTGTTTTTT. Translated, it gives CASHRDRKNTGELFF. The chain carries TRBV2 and TRBJ2-2; 7 nucleotides line up with TRBD1. CDR1 SNHLY and CDR2 FYNNEI come from the germline V gene. The CDR3 is 15 residues long. The V and J ends lost 8 bases and 1 base, in that order; junction bases with no gene match: 7. Combining the CDR3 with reference TRBV2 and TRBJ2-2 gives the whole variable domain EPEVTQTPSHQVTQMGQEVILRCVPISNHLYFYWYRQILGQKVEFLVSFYNNEISEKSEIFDDQFSVERPDGSNFTLKIRSTKLEDSAMYFCASHRDRKNTGELFFGEGSRLTVL.

J is TRBJ1-5 and V is TRBV5-8, with 7 bases lining up with TRBD1. This CDR3 spans 15 amino acids. Unmatched junction bases numbered 2, after V lost 0 bases and J lost 2 bases. Per the germline V gene, CDR1 is SGHTS and CDR2 is YDEGEE. Written as DNA, the CDR3 is TGTGCCAGCAGCTTGGAGGGGGCTGGCAATCAGCCCCAGCATTTT. It encodes CASSLEGAGNQPQHF.

The chain employs TRBV5-1 and TRBJ1-1, with 9 positions matching TRBD1. The germline V gene encodes CDR1 SGHRS and CDR2 YFSETQ. The V gene end was trimmed by 4 bases and the J gene end by 7 bases; junction bases not matched to a gene: 5. The CDR3 totals 13 residues. The DNA for the CDR3 is TGCGCCAGCAGCAGGACAGGGGCGAATGAAGCTTTCTTT. Its protein is CASSRTGANEAFF.

This clone was observed once. CDR3 region: CASLPSGANVLTF. CDR3 bases: TGTGCCAGCCTCCCCTCTGGGGCCAACGTCCTGACTTTC. The V call is TRBV6-5, the J call TRBJ2-6; D not resolved. From germline, CDR1 is MNHEY and CDR2 SVGAGI. V was shortened by 8 bases and J by 0 bases, with 5 bases between the two germline ends. The CDR3 spans 13 residues.

The chain links TRBV7-2 to TRBJ1-6; D uncertain. The CDR3 is 16 residues long. Trimming cost V 3 bases and J 0 bases, with 9 bases left between them. Germline CDR1 SGHTA, CDR2 FQGNSA. DNA of the CDR3: TGTGCCAGCAGCTTGGGCTACCGCTCCTATAATTCACCCCTCCACTTT. Translated, it gives CASSLGYRSYNSPLHF.

The chain links TRBV2 to TRBJ2-1; D is uncertain. With 8 bases removed from V and 10 bases from J, the gap between germline ends came to 12 bases. This CDR3 is built from 11 residues. Germline V gives CDR1 SNHLY, CDR2 FYNNEI. The CDR3 coding sequence is TGTGCCAGCGCCTGGCCCAGAGAGCAGTTCTTC. It translates to CASAWPREQFF.

This clone was counted once. The chain links TRBV9 to TRBJ1-6, with 8 bases matching TRBD1. Germline loops: CDR1 SGDLS, CDR2 YYNGEE. The CDR3 sequence is 16 residues long. With V trimmed by 0 bases and J by 10 bases, 9 bases remained unmatched. The CDR3 loop reads CASSVGPGGVKSPLHF. CDR3 bases: TGTGCCAGCAGCGTAGGCCCAGGGGGCGTAAAGTCACCCCTCCACTTT.

This chain connects TRBV6-5 to TRBJ1-2; D remains unclear. Trimming took off 6 bases at V and 2 bases at J, with 10 bases between the two ends. Germline V lookup: CDR1 MNHEY, CDR2 SVGAGI. CDR3 length: 13 amino acids. CDR3 DNA: TGTGCCAGCAGAGGAGGGTCAAACTATGGCTACACCTTC. Translated, it gives CASRGGSNYGYTF.

V gene TRBV4-1 combines with J gene TRBJ2-5, with D unresolved. V was pared by 4 bases and J by 2 bases, with 20 bases between. The CDR3 runs to 17 residues. Per the germline V gene, CDR1 is MGHRA and CDR2 is YSYEKL. The DNA for the CDR3 is TGCGCCAGCAGCCCCCCCCTGTTAAGGAGTGGGCAAGAGACCCAGTACTTC. It specifies CASSPPLLRSGQETQYF.

This chain connects TRBV6-6 to TRBJ1-4; possible D gene TRBD1, 6 bases. The V end was cut by 5 bases, the J end by 4 bases, with 11 bases between. The CDR3 is 14 amino acids. CDR1 and CDR2 (germline): MNHNY, SVGAGI (reference sequence). In DNA, the CDR3 is TGTGCCAGCAGTGACGGACAGAGTAATGAAAAACTGTTTTTT. Encoded protein: CASSDGQSNEKLFF.

V gene TRBV7-2 combines with J gene TRBJ1-2; D unresolved. The CDR3 loop spans 14 amino acids. With 2 bases removed from V and 8 bases from J, the gap between germline ends came to 15 bases. Germline loops: CDR1 SGHTA, CDR2 FQGNSA. CDR3 in DNA: TGTGCCAGCAGCTTAATTCCGCGAGAGGAGGGCTACACCTTC. It translates to CASSLIPREEGYTF.

The chain uses TRBV30 and TRBJ2-3, with TRBD2 as a possible D gene (6 bases). Trimming removed 0 bases at V and 1 base at J, with 11 bases between. This CDR3 region has 15 residues. The germline V gene encodes CDR1 GTSNPN and CDR2 SVGIG (reference sequence). CDR3 bases: TGTGCCTGGAGTGTGCAGGGCGGGGGCACAGATACGCAGTATTTT. It is translated as CAWSVQGGGTDTQYF.